The 20 T cell receptor beta chains below were found in one sample sequenced in a study of blood T cell repertoires in COVID-19 (dated by TCRdb to the early 2020s). Library prep was done by the immunoSEQ multiplex PCR assay. The table was pulled from immuneACCESS by TCRdb, which kept in-frame rearrangements only. Such tables lose some clones; where checked, under half of the loss comes from unresolved V genes, and the rest has no known cause. The sample data list around 90,000 clones, and almost 95% of these were observed just once. The ten top clones hold 6.3% of the sample. The sample consisted of peripheral blood. Source of these receptors: a woman aged 55-69 years with active COVID-19.

The chain joins TRBV10-3 to TRBJ2-1, with D possibly matching TRBD2 (5 bases). The CDR3 totals 14 residues. Trimming pared 6 bases from V and 1 base from J, leaving 10 bases between. In germline, CDR1 is ENHRY, CDR2 SYGVKD. CDR3 sequence: CAIRGDQSYNEQFF. CDR3 sequence (DNA): TGTGCCATCAGGGGAGACCAATCCTACAATGAGCAGTTCTTC.

Only a few counts were recorded for this clone. The chain has TRBV5-1 and TRBJ2-7; D is possibly TRBD1 (6 bases). Trimming left V 0 bases short and J 1 base short, with 8 bases between. CDR3 length: 14 amino acids. Germline V gene sequence: CDR1 SGHRS, CDR2 YFSETQ. CDR3 sequence: CASSLEDRSYEQYF. The CDR3 DNA reads as TGCGCCAGCAGCTTGGAGGACAGATCCTACGAGCAGTACTTC. Using reference TRBV5-1 and TRBJ2-7 for the parts outside the CDR3, the full variable domain is KAGVTQTPRYLIKTRGQQVTLSCSPISGHRSVSWYQQTPGQGLQFLFEYFSETQRNKGNFPGRFSGRQFSNSRSEMNVSTLELGDSALYLCASSLEDRSYEQYFGPGTRLTVT.

The V call is TRBV5-8, the J call TRBJ1-1; D unresolved. CDR1 and CDR2 from the germline V gene are SGHTS and YDEGEE. V lost 0 bases, J lost 2 bases, and 8 bases lay in between. The CDR3 runs to 14 residues. As DNA, the CDR3 is TGTGCCAGCAGCTTGGTACAGTTTAACACTGAAGCTTTCTTT. Translated: CASSLVQFNTEAFF.

The V call is TRBV2, the J call TRBJ1-5, with TRBD1 matching over 8 bases. This CDR3 spans 15 amino acids. V lost 5 bases and J lost 6; bases outside the gene matches: 9. CDR1 and CDR2 (germline): SNHLY, FYNNEI. This chain's CDR3 is CASSFEDRAIQPQHF. The CDR3 DNA sequence: TGTGCCAGCAGTTTTGAGGACAGGGCGATTCAGCCCCAGCATTTT.

The chain uses TRBV5-5 and TRBJ2-7; no clear D. Germline V gene data show CDR1 as SGHKS and CDR2 as YYEKEE (reference sequence). The CDR3 totals 13 residues. V lost 2 bases to trimming and J lost 6 bases, with 12 bases between them. For the CDR3, the DNA is TGTGCCAGCAGCTTTGATGTTAGTAGCGAGCAGTACTTC. Translating it yields CASSFDVSSEQYF.

The chain is built from TRBV19 and TRBJ2-3; TRBD2 aligns across 8 bases. Germline CDR1 reads LNHDA; CDR2 reads SQIVND (reference sequence). With V trimmed by 5 bases and J by 4 bases, 11 bases remained unmatched. The CDR3 covers 16 residues. CDR3 bases: TGTGCCAGTAGTTCACTGGGACTAGGCATCCCAGATACGCAGTATTTT. As protein: CASSSLGLGIPDTQYF.

The CDR3 is CASSRLAGGPADNEQFF. CDR3 coding DNA: TGTGCCAGCAGCCGACTAGCGGGAGGACCGGCTGACAATGAGCAGTTCTTC. This chain links TRBV5-6 with TRBJ2-1; 13 bases fit TRBD2. The junction had 9 bases not matched to a gene; V was cut back by 4 bases and J by 5 bases. CDR3 size: 17 residues. CDR1 and CDR2 from the germline V gene are SGHDT and YYEEEE.

Comments on this clone: This sample also contains other DNA sequences that code for the same CDR3. The CDR3 protein is CASRLDAEQFF. In nucleotides, the CDR3 is TGTGCCAGCAGACTAGACGCTGAGCAGTTCTTC. The chain has TRBV3-1 (or the pseudogene TRBV3-2) and TRBJ2-1; weak D call: TRBD2 (5 bases). The CDR3 consists of 11 residues. Germline lookup yields CDR1 LGHDT and CDR2 YNNKEL (reference sequence). Trimming shortened V by 6 bases and J by 9 bases, and 9 bases separated the two germline ends.

The rearrangement joins TRBV6-2 or TRBV6-3 to TRBJ1-1, with D unclear. CDR1 is MNHEY and CDR2 is SVGEGT in the germline V gene. The V and J ends lost 2 bases and 4 bases respectively, with 17 bases between them. The CDR3 is made up of 16 amino acids. The CDR3 loop reads CASSYGLALAGTEAFF. The DNA for the CDR3 is TGTGCCAGCAGTTACGGGCTGGCCCTTGCCGGCACTGAAGCTTTCTTT.

V and J are TRBV11-2 and TRBJ2-1; 12 nucleotides line up with TRBD2. The CDR3 loop spans 15 amino acids. With V trimmed by 5 bases and J by 9 bases, 8 bases remained unmatched. Germline V gene sequence: CDR1 SGHAT, CDR2 FQNNGV. The CDR3 is CASSTRLAGEGEQFF. DNA for the CDR3: TGTGCCAGCAGCACCAGACTAGCGGGAGAAGGTGAGCAGTTCTTC.

The CDR3 loop is CASREQGNSEKLFF. DNA for the CDR3: TGTGCCAGCAGGGAACAGGGGAACAGTGAAAAACTGTTTTTT. The rearrangement uses TRBV6-6 and TRBJ1-4; 7 bases match TRBD1. The V segment lost 6 bases and the J segment 7 bases; nucleotides outside the gene matches: 8. Looked up from germline, CDR1 is MNHNY and CDR2 is SVGAGI (reference sequence). The CDR3 has 14 amino acids.

The rearrangement links TRBV24-1 to TRBJ2-1, with 15 nucleotides matching TRBD2. The CDR3 consists of 17 residues. V was clipped by 3 bases and J by 7 bases; unmatched bases: 6. In germline, CDR1 is KGHDR, CDR2 SFDVKD. CDR3 sequence (DNA): TGTGCCACCAGTGATGGACTAGCGGGAGGGCCGCTGAATGAGCAGTTCTTC. Translated, it gives CATSDGLAGGPLNEQFF.

The chain is built from TRBV19 and TRBJ1-5; TRBD1 agrees at 7 bases. Germline V lookup: CDR1 LNHDA, CDR2 SQIVND (reference sequence). V shed 4 bases, J shed 1 base, and the junction held 10 bases outside the gene matches. This CDR3 contains 17 residues. CDR3 region: CASSRDSGTDSNQPQHF. The DNA for the CDR3 is TGTGCCAGTAGTAGGGACTCCGGGACAGACAGCAATCAGCCCCAGCATTTT.

V and J are TRBV5-4 and TRBJ2-1; 11 positions agree with TRBD1. V was pared by 3 bases and J by 8 bases, with 7 bases of the junction left unmatched. Germline V gene lookup returns CDR1 SGHNT and CDR2 YYREEE (reference sequence). CDR3 length: 15 amino acids. The CDR3 DNA sequence: TGTGCCAGCAGCTCCGGACAGGGGGCACGGGATGAGCAGTTCTTC. Translating gives CASSSGQGARDEQFF.

V gene TRBV10-3 combines with J gene TRBJ2-7, with no clear D. V dropped 3 bases and J dropped 5 bases, with 17 bases sitting between them. The CDR3 has 15 residues. Germline-derived CDR1 and CDR2 are ENHRY and SYGVKD. The CDR3: CAISDFQDPSNEQYF. The CDR3 DNA reads as TGTGCCATCAGTGATTTCCAGGATCCATCAAACGAGCAGTACTTC.

This chain joins TRBV5-6 and TRBJ1-3, with D maybe TRBD1 (5 bases). This CDR3 has 16 residues. CDR1 is SGHDT and CDR2 is YYEEEE in the germline V gene. Trimming left V 1 base short and J 0 bases short, with 11 bases between. CDR3: CASSLRTTGSGNTIYF. The CDR3 bases are TGTGCCAGCAGCTTGCGGACAACCGGCTCTGGAAACACCATATATTTT.

The rearrangement joins TRBV6-5 to TRBJ1-2; 11 bases match TRBD1. The trim removed 4 bases at V and 7 bases at J, leaving 5 bases unmatched. The CDR3 loop spans 14 amino acids. From germline, CDR1 is MNHEY and CDR2 SVGAGI. The CDR3: CASSLGQGAGGYTF. In DNA form, the CDR3 reads TGTGCCAGCAGTTTAGGACAGGGGGCAGGTGGCTACACCTTC.

The chain carries TRBV30 and TRBJ1-1, with no clear D. Germline CDR1 GTSNPN, CDR2 SVGIG (reference sequence). The CDR3 spans 12 residues. In DNA form, the CDR3 reads TGTGCGATGGCACCATCGAACACTGAAGCTTTCTTT. It is translated as CAMAPSNTEAFF.

The rearrangement uses TRBV28 and TRBJ2-2; 9 bases match TRBD2. Trimming at V came to 10 bases and at J to 1 base, leaving 1 base not matched to a gene. This CDR3 comprises 13 residues. The germline CDR1 and CDR2 sequences are MDHEN and SYDVKM. The CDR3 DNA follows: TGTGCCATGCGGGAGGGGAACACCGGGGAGCTGTTTTTT. Translated: CAMREGNTGELFF.

This chain connects TRBV28 to TRBJ1-5; TRBD1 matches at 11 bases. V lost 6 bases and J lost 4; bases outside the gene matches: 5. The CDR3 consists of 15 residues. Germline V gene data show CDR1 as MDHEN and CDR2 as SYDVKM. The CDR3 reads CASSVGTGGNQPQHF. The DNA of the CDR3 is TGTGCCAGCAGCGTGGGGACAGGGGGTAATCAGCCCCAGCATTTT.